This entry lists 16 T cell receptor beta chains sequenced from one sample in a study of control samples from healthy donors and cancer patients. Profiling relied on immunoSEQ multiplex PCR, and the TCRdb table lists in-frame clones only, not all of them. This sample carries under 80,000 clones, about 95% of them seen once, and the ten largest clones take approximately 3%. Sequencing was done on a sample of blood. These receptors originate from a woman between 25 and 40 years old in good health.

This sequence joins TRBV18 and TRBJ1-5; 8 nucleotides line up with TRBD1. Germline assignment: CDR1 KGHSH and CDR2 LQKENI. Trimming took 3 bases from V and 6 from J; bases not matched to a gene: 4. The CDR3 spans 14 residues. CDR3 amino acids: CASSPGTGPQPQHF. The CDR3 DNA is TGTGCCAGCTCACCGGGGACAGGCCCTCAGCCCCAGCATTTT.

CDR3 residues: CASTSINGEAGELFF. The CDR3 nucleotides are TGCGCCAGCACCTCGATAAATGGGGAGGCCGGGGAGCTGTTTTTT. This chain uses TRBV10-2 with TRBJ2-2; a possible D gene is TRBD2 (6 bases). The V gene's germline CDR1 is WSHSY and CDR2 SAAADI. Trimming pared 7 bases from V and 6 bases from J, leaving 18 bases between. This CDR3 is built from 15 residues.

This clone came up once. The chain links TRBV25-1 to TRBJ1-2, with 9 positions matching TRBD1. Germline CDR1 MGHDK, CDR2 SYGVNS. The CDR3 loop spans 13 amino acids. The J segment lost 8 bases and the V segment lost 4 bases, leaving 5 bases of the junction unmatched. The CDR3 region is CASSAGTGNGYTF. The CDR3 DNA is TGTGCCAGCAGTGCCGGGACAGGGAACGGCTACACCTTC.

The chain has TRBV15 and TRBJ1-6; 9 bases map to TRBD1. Per germline, CDR1 LNHNV and CDR2 YYDKDF (reference sequence). CDR3 length equals 15 residues. The V segment lost 3 bases and the J segment 9 bases; nucleotides outside the gene matches: 6. CDR3 DNA: TGTGCCACCAGCAGGCCCGGGACAGGGTTTTCACCCCTCCACTTT. Translation gives CATSRPGTGFSPLHF.

The chain employs TRBV5-4 and TRBJ1-2, with D unresolved. Deletions cut 0 bases from V and 4 bases from J, with 7 bases between. The CDR3 loop spans 13 amino acids. CDR1 SGHNT and CDR2 YYREEE come from the germline V gene (reference sequence). This chain's CDR3 is CASSLGKGYGYTF. The CDR3 DNA is TGTGCCAGCAGCTTGGGGAAAGGCTATGGCTACACCTTC.

V gene TRBV11-2 combines with J gene TRBJ2-5; TRBD2 matches 7 bases. The J segment lost 1 base and the V segment lost 4 bases, leaving 9 bases of the junction unmatched. The CDR3 runs to 16 residues. In germline, CDR1 is SGHAT, CDR2 FQNNGV. Here the CDR3 DNA reads TGTGCCAGCAGCTCTGAGAGCGGGGTCGGCCAAGAGACCCAGTACTTC. Translating gives CASSSESGVGQETQYF.

This chain connects TRBV4-2 to TRBJ2-4; D is undetermined. Trimming removed 1 base from V and 1 base from J, with 11 bases in between. This CDR3 region has 16 residues. Germline V gene sequence: CDR1 LGHNA, CDR2 YNFKEQ. The CDR3 region is CASSQASSAAKNIQYF. CDR3 coding DNA: TGTGCCAGCAGCCAAGCGTCAAGCGCGGCCAAAAACATTCAGTACTTC.

The chain uses TRBV6-5 and TRBJ1-4, with D possibly matching TRBD1 (6 bases). CDR1 is MNHEY, CDR2 SVGAGI, per germline. Trimming pared 2 bases from V and 7 bases from J, leaving 11 bases between. This CDR3 is built from 14 residues. The CDR3 region has the DNA TGTGCCAGCAGTTACGTGGCAGGGGCTGAAAAACTGTTTTTT. This codes for CASSYVAGAEKLFF.

V is TRBV7-2 and J is TRBJ1-1, with D hard to call. The CDR3 is 13 residues long. Germline lookup yields CDR1 SGHTA and CDR2 FQGNSA. The V end lost 2 bases, the J end lost 1 base, and 5 bases lay between the germline ends. The CDR3 protein is CASSLQENTEAFF. The DNA of the CDR3 is TGTGCCAGCAGCTTACAGGAGAACACTGAAGCTTTCTTT.

The chain employs TRBV2 and TRBJ1-2; 9 bases fit TRBD1. The CDR3 is 13 amino acids. V lost 7 bases to trimming and J lost 4 bases; unmatched junction nucleotides: 4. The germline gives CDR1 SNHLY, CDR2 FYNNEI. The DNA of the CDR3 is TGTGCCAGCACGAGGGGACAGGGCTATGGCTACACCTTC. Translated, it gives CASTRGQGYGYTF.

The chain is built from TRBV5-1 and TRBJ1-3; a possible D gene is TRBD1 (5 bases). V gave up 0 bases and J gave up 0 bases, with 10 bases separating them. The CDR3 totals 16 residues. Germline V CDR1 and CDR2: SGHRS, YFSETQ. The CDR3 nucleotides are TGCGCCAGCAGCTTGGGGGGGAAGAGCTCTGGAAACACCATATATTTT. Amino acids: CASSLGGKSSGNTIYF.

This clone was found once. This sequence joins TRBV14 and TRBJ1-1; TRBD1 is a possible D gene (5 bases). V lost 4 bases to trimming and J lost 0 bases, with 21 bases between them. From germline, CDR1 is SGHDN and CDR2 FVKESK. CDR3 length: 18 residues. The CDR3 region is CASSPYGQGLFLNTEAFF. For the CDR3, the DNA is TGTGCCAGCAGCCCCTACGGGCAGGGTCTGTTTCTGAACACTGAAGCTTTCTTT.

The chain has TRBV24-1 and TRBJ2-1, with 7 bases identical to TRBD1. Germline CDR1 and CDR2: KGHDR and SFDVKD. CDR3 size: 15 residues. J lost 9 bases, V lost 4 bases, and 11 bases had no gene match. The DNA of the CDR3 is TGTGCCACCAGTGACCTCGACGCGGACAGGAGTGAGCAGTTCTTC. Encoded protein: CATSDLDADRSEQFF.

This clone was detected once. The CDR3 DNA reads TGTGCCAGCAGTCTGAACGAGCTTAGGGAGACCCAGTACTTC. The encoded protein is CASSLNELRETQYF. This rearrangement joins TRBV3-1 (or the pseudogene TRBV3-2) to TRBJ2-5; unclear D gene. Trimming shortened V by 6 bases and J by 5 bases, and 16 bases separated the two germline ends. Germline values: CDR1 LGHDT, CDR2 YNNKEL (reference sequence). The CDR3 runs to 14 residues.

The V and J genes are TRBV4-1 and TRBJ1-4; TRBD1 might be the D (6 bases). CDR1 and CDR2 (germline): MGHRA, YSYEKL. With 0 bases removed from V and 8 bases from J, the gap between germline ends came to 10 bases. There are 14 residues in the CDR3. The CDR3 DNA reads TGCGCCAGCAGCCAAGACCAGGGGAGGGAAAAACTGTTTTTT. Translated: CASSQDQGREKLFF.

The rearrangement uses TRBV6-1 and TRBJ2-3, with 13 bases lining up with TRBD2. The V gene's germline CDR1 is MNHNS and CDR2 SASEGT. The junction had 6 bases not matched to a gene; V was cut back by 4 bases and J by 5 bases. The CDR3 has 16 residues. The CDR3 region is CASSGGTSGEGDTQYF. As DNA, the CDR3 is TGTGCCAGCAGTGGAGGGACTAGCGGGGAAGGAGATACGCAGTATTTT.